Presented here are 18 T cell receptor beta chains from one specimen sequenced in a study of OX40 agonist ivuxolimab in advanced cancers. Profiled with immunoSEQ multiplex PCR; TCRdb holds only in-frame clones, not every one. The data hold more than 55,000 clones, with 70% to 85% observed a single time. This specimen consisted of CD4+ or CD8+ T cells sorted from blood, obtained in a trial of the OX40 agonist ivuxolimab. The receptors shown here come from an adult with an advanced solid tumor such as melanoma, head and neck, liver or kidney cancer.

This sequence joins TRBV18 and TRBJ1-5, with D perhaps TRBD1 (5 bases). Per germline, CDR1 KGHSH and CDR2 LQKENI. This CDR3 has 15 amino acids. V shed 6 bases and J shed 2 bases, with 14 bases lying between them. CDR3 in DNA: TGTGCCAGCTCGCTCCAGGAAGGGGGCAATCAGCCCCAGCATTTT. This codes for CASSLQEGGNQPQHF.

The chain's CDR3 is CASSQDLGRGTEAFF. CDR3 nucleotides: TGTGCCAGCAGCCAAGATCTGGGGAGGGGCACTGAAGCTTTCTTT. This chain links TRBV4-2 with TRBJ1-1; TRBD1 is a possible D gene (5 bases). This CDR3 has 15 residues. V lost 0 bases and J lost 4, with 12 bases in between. Germline values: CDR1 LGHNA, CDR2 YNFKEQ.

The chain combines TRBV10-3 with TRBJ2-2, with D unclear. The CDR3 loop spans 14 amino acids. From germline, CDR1 is ENHRY and CDR2 SYGVKD. V was clipped by 2 bases and J by 7 bases, with 11 bases between them. The CDR3 sequence is CAISEGRFSGELFF. CDR3 sequence (DNA): TGTGCCATCAGTGAGGGCAGATTCAGCGGGGAGCTGTTTTTT.

The rearrangement uses TRBV7-3 and TRBJ2-1; tentatively, D is TRBD2 (5 bases). The CDR3 extends over 15 amino acids. CDR1 is SGHTA and CDR2 is FQGTGA in the germline V gene. The germline V and J ends were trimmed by 1 base and 2 bases, with 9 bases remaining between them. DNA for the CDR3: TGTGCCAGCAGCTTAAGAGGGTTACCCTACAATGAGCAGTTCTTC. Its protein is CASSLRGLPYNEQFF.

The chain joins TRBV19 to TRBJ2-1; D might be TRBD1 (6 bases). Per the germline V gene, CDR1 is LNHDA and CDR2 is SQIVND (reference sequence). Between the trimmed V and J ends, which lost 4 bases and 4 bases, there was a span of 20 bases. The length of the CDR3 is 17 residues. CDR3 nucleotides: TGTGCCAGTAGTAGGGAGCGAGGGGGTTTGGGATACAATGAGCAGTTCTTC. This sequence encodes CASSRERGGLGYNEQFF.

This clone was counted only a few times. V gene TRBV5-1 combines with J gene TRBJ2-1; 13 bases map to TRBD2. The germline gives CDR1 SGHRS, CDR2 YFSETQ. The V segment lost 2 bases and the J segment 7 bases; nucleotides outside the gene matches: 3. The CDR3 is 15 residues long. CDR3 amino acids: CASSLGLAGVNEQFF. In DNA, the CDR3 is TGCGCCAGCAGCTTAGGACTAGCGGGAGTTAATGAGCAGTTCTTC.

The chain combines TRBV5-1 with TRBJ1-4; D gene unclear. V was clipped by 4 bases and J by 0 bases, with 7 bases between them. Germline V gene data show CDR1 as SGHRS and CDR2 as YFSETQ. This CDR3 comprises 14 residues. The CDR3 bases are TGCGCCAGCAGCCCCGGAACAACTAATGAAAAACTGTTTTTT. Protein: CASSPGTTNEKLFF.

The chain employs TRBV7-8 and TRBJ2-3, with 8 bases matching TRBD2. This CDR3 has 16 residues. V dropped 0 bases and J dropped 0; count of bases not matched to a gene: 2. CDR1 is SGHVS and CDR2 is FQNEAQ in the germline V gene. CDR3 sequence: CASSLATSGSTDTQYF. The DNA of the CDR3 is TGTGCCAGCAGCTTAGCCACTAGCGGTAGCACAGATACGCAGTATTTT.

The chain has TRBV9 and TRBJ2-1; 7 bases are shared with TRBD1. Germline values: CDR1 SGDLS, CDR2 YYNGEE. V shed 6 bases, J shed 7 bases, and the junction held 10 bases outside the gene matches. This CDR3 is 14 amino acids long. The chain's CDR3 is CASTSLEGANEQFF. The CDR3, as DNA: TGTGCCAGCACCTCGCTCGAGGGGGCGAATGAGCAGTTCTTC.

This clone was detected a few times. V gene TRBV5-1 combines with J gene TRBJ2-1; 7 bases fit TRBD2. With V trimmed by 1 base and J by 6 bases, 10 bases remained unmatched. From germline, CDR1 is SGHRS and CDR2 YFSETQ. CDR3 length equals 16 residues. The CDR3 loop reads CASSLPREDPFNEQFF. In DNA, the CDR3 is TGCGCCAGCAGCTTGCCCCGGGAGGACCCGTTCAATGAGCAGTTCTTC.

This clone was found a few times. The chain couples TRBV6-1 to TRBJ1-2; tentatively, D is TRBD1 (6 bases). V was clipped by 2 bases and J by 5 bases, with 6 bases between them. The CDR3 totals 12 residues. Germline loops: CDR1 MNHNS, CDR2 SASEGT. The CDR3 DNA is TGTGCCAGCAGTGAACAGGGGTATGGCTACACCTTC. Amino acids: CASSEQGYGYTF.

The rearrangement links TRBV9 to TRBJ2-3, with 10 bases that match TRBD2. From germline, CDR1 is SGDLS and CDR2 YYNGEE. V was pared by 3 bases and J by 2 bases, with 3 bases of the junction left unmatched. The CDR3 totals 15 residues. This chain's CDR3 is CASSAGLAVTDTQYF. CDR3 nucleotides: TGTGCCAGCAGCGCCGGACTAGCGGTCACAGATACGCAGTATTTT.

The chain couples TRBV5-1 to TRBJ2-7, with a weak D call TRBD2 (6 bases). Germline assignment: CDR1 SGHRS and CDR2 YFSETQ. The ends were cut back, 4 bases at V and 5 bases at J, with 16 bases in the middle. The CDR3 is 14 amino acids. In DNA form, the CDR3 reads TGCGCCAGCAGCCCGGACGGGGGTACCGACGAGCAGTACTTC. Translated: CASSPDGGTDEQYF. Filled out from reference TRBV5-1 and TRBJ2-7, the complete variable domain reads KAGVTQTPRYLIKTRGQQVTLSCSPISGHRSVSWYQQTPGQGLQFLFEYFSETQRNKGNFPGRFSGRQFSNSRSEMNVSTLELGDSALYLCASSPDGGTDEQYFGPGTRLTVT.

This clone has a single count. The J gene is TRBJ1-2, the V gene TRBV13; no clear D. The CDR3 is made up of 13 amino acids. Deletions cut 5 bases from V and 6 bases from J, with 13 bases between. In germline, CDR1 is PRHDT, CDR2 FYEKMQ (reference sequence). CDR3 in DNA: TGTGCCAGCAGCCTTCTGGGGAGCGATGGCTACACCTTC. As protein: CASSLLGSDGYTF.

J is TRBJ2-5 and V is TRBV11-3; D is unresolved. In germline, CDR1 is SGHNT, CDR2 YENEEA. The CDR3 loop spans 13 amino acids. With 0 bases removed from V and 3 bases from J, the gap between germline ends came to 5 bases. The CDR3 region has the DNA TGTGCCAGCAGCTTAGACAGGAAAGAGACCCAGTACTTC. It codes for CASSLDRKETQYF.

In its sample, this clone was seen once. V usage is TRBV5-6 and J usage is TRBJ1-5; D is unclear. V shed 0 bases and J shed 0 bases, with 4 bases lying between them. Germline-derived CDR1 and CDR2 are SGHDT and YYEEEE. The CDR3 has 14 amino acids. The CDR3 DNA is TGTGCCAGCAGCTTGGTCAGTAGCAATCAGCCCCAGCATTTT. Residues: CASSLVSSNQPQHF.

The rearrangement uses TRBV28 and TRBJ1-2, with D uncertain. The V end was cut by 8 bases, the J end by 4 bases, with 17 bases between. Germline CDR1 reads MDHEN; CDR2 reads SYDVKM. The CDR3 loop spans 14 amino acids. CDR3 amino acids: CASCPSSFGYGYTF. The CDR3 nucleotides read TGTGCCAGCTGCCCCAGTTCCTTCGGCTATGGCTACACCTTC.

This clone was detected a few times. This rearrangement joins TRBV5-1 to TRBJ2-7, with a possible D match to TRBD2 (6 bases). The CDR3 is 15 amino acids. V was cut by 1 base and J by 2 bases, with 13 bases left in between. Germline CDR1 and CDR2: SGHRS and YFSETQ. The CDR3 reads CASSLKSDYPYEQYF. The CDR3 coding sequence is TGCGCCAGCAGCTTGAAATCGGACTACCCCTACGAGCAGTACTTC.